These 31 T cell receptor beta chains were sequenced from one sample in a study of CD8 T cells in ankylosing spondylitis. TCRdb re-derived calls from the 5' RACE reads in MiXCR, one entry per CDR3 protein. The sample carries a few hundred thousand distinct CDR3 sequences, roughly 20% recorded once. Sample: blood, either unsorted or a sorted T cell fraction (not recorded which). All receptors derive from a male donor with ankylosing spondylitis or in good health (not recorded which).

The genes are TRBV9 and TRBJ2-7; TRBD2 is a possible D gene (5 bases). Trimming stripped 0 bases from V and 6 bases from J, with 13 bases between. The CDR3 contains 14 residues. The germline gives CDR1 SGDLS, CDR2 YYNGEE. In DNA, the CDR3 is TGTGCCAGCAGCGTAGGAGGTCCGGGGTTCGAGCAGTACTTC. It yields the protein CASSVGGPGFEQYF.

Here the CDR3 reads CAGQGWVNTEAFF. DNA for the CDR3: TGTGCCGGACAGGGATGGGTGAACACTGAAGCTTTCTTT. This chain connects TRBV6-6 to TRBJ1-1, with TRBD1 matching 8 bases. CDR3 length equals 13 residues. With 11 bases clipped from V and 0 bases from J, the junction kept 5 bases outside the gene matches. Germline CDR1 and CDR2: MNHNY and SVGAGI (reference sequence).

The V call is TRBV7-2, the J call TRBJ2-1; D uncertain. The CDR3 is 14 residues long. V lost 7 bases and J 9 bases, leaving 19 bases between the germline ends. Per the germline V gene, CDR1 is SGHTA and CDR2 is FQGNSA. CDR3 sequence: CASIETARGFEQFF. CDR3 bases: TGTGCCAGCATCGAGACCGCTAGAGGCTTTGAGCAGTTCTTC.

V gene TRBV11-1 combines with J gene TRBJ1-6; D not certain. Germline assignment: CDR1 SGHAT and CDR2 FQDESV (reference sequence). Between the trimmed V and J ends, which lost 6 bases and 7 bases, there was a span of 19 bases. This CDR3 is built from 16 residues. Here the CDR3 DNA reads TGTGCCAGCAGTCAAGGGAACCGGGAGGACAATTCACCCCTCCACTTT. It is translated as CASSQGNREDNSPLHF. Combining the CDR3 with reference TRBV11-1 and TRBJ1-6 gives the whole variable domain EAEVAQSPRYKITEKSQAVAFWCDPISGHATLYWYRQILGQGPELLVQFQDESVVDDSQLPKDRFSAERLKGVDSTLKIQPAELGDSAMYLCASSQGNREDNSPLHFGNGTRLTVT.

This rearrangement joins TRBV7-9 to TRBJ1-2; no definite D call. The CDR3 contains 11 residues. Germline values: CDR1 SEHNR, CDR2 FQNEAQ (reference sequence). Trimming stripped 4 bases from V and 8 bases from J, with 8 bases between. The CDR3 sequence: CASSSVEGYTF. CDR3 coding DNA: TGTGCCAGCAGCTCTGTTGAAGGCTACACCTTC. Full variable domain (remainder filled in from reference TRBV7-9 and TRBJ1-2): DTGVSQNPRHKITKRGQNVTFRCDPISEHNRLYWYRQTLGQGPEFLTYFQNEAQLEKSRLLSDRFSAERPKGSFSTLEIQRTEQGDSAMYLCASSSVEGYTFGSGTRLTVV.

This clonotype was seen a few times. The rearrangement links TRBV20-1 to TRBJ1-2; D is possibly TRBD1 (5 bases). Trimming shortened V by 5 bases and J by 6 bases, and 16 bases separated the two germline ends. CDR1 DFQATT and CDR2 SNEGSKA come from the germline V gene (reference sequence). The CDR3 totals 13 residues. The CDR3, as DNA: TGCAGTGCTCGGACATTAGGAGAAAATGGCTACACCTTC. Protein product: CSARTLGENGYTF.

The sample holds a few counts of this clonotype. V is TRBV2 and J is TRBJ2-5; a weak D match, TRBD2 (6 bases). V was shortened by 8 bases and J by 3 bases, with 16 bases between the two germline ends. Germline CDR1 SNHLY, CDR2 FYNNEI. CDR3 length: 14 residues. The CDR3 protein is CASVGLGGEETQYF. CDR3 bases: TGTGCCAGCGTGGGTTTGGGCGGGGAAGAGACCCAGTACTTC.

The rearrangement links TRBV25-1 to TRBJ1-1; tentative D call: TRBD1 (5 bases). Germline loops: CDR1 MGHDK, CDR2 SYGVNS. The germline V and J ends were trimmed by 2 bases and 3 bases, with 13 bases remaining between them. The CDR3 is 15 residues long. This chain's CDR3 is CASSEGTGTYTEAFF. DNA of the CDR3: TGTGCCAGCAGTGAAGGCACCGGGACTTACACTGAAGCTTTCTTT.

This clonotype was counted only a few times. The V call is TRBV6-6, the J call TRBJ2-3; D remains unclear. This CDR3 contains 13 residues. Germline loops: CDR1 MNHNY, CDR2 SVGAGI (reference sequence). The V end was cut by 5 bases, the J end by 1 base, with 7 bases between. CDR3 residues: CASSHGGTDTQYF. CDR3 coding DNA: TGTGCCAGCAGTCATGGGGGCACAGATACGCAGTATTTT.

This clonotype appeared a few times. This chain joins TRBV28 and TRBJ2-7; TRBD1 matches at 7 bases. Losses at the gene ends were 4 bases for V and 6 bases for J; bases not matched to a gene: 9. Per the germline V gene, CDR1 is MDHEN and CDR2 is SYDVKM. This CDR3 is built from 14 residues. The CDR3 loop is CASSSWGQPSEQYF. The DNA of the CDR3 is TGTGCCAGCAGTTCCTGGGGACAGCCCAGCGAGCAGTACTTC.

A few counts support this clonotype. The DNA of the CDR3 is TGTGCCACCAGTGATTTGGGGGGACAGGGTACAGATACGCAGTATTTT. This codes for CATSDLGGQGTDTQYF. The chain is built from TRBV24-1 and TRBJ2-3; 9 nucleotides align to TRBD1. V lost 0 bases, J lost 3 bases, and 3 bases stayed unmatched. The CDR3 consists of 16 residues. Germline V gene sequence: CDR1 KGHDR, CDR2 SFDVKD.

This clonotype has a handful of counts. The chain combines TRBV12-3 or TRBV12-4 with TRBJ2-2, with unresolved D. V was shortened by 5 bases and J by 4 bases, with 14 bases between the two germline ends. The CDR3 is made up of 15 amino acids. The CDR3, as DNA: TGTGCCAGCAGTACCGCCCCGGACGCCACCGGGGAGCTGTTTTTT. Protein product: CASSTAPDATGELFF.

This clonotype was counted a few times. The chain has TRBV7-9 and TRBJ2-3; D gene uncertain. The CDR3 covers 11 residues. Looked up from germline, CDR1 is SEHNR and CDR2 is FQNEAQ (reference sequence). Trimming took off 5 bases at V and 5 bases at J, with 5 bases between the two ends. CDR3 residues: CASSAEDTQYF. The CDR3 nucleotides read TGTGCCAGCAGCGCTGAAGATACGCAGTATTTT.

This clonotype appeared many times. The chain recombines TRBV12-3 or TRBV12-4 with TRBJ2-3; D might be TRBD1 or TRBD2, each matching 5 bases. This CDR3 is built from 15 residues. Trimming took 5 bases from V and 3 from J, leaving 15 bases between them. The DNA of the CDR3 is TGTGCCAGCAGTACCCCCGGGACGCCGACAGATACGCAGTATTTT. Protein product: CASSTPGTPTDTQYF.

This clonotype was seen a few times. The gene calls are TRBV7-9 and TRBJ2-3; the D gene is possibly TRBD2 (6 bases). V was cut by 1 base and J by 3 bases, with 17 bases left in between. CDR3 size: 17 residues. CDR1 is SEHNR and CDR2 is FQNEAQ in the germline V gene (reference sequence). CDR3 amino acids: CASSLEGDWDSTDTQYF. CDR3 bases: TGTGCCAGCAGCTTAGAGGGCGACTGGGACTCAACAGATACGCAGTATTTT.

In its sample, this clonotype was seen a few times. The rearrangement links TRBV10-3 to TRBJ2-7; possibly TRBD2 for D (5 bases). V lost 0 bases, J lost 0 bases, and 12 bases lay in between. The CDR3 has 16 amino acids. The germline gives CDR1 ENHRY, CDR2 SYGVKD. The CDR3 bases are TGTGCCATCAGTGAGTCGGCAGGACTCAGCTCCTACGAGCAGTACTTC. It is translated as CAISESAGLSSYEQYF.

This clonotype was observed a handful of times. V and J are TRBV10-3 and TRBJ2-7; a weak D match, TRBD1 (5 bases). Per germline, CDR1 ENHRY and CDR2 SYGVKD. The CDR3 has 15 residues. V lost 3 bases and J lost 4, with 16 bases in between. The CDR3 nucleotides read TGTGCCATCAGTGATCAGGGTAGGACACAATACGAGCAGTACTTC. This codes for CAISDQGRTQYEQYF.

In DNA, the CDR3 is TGTGCCATCAGGGGTGCGGGGGGGCTATACACCGGGGAGCTGTTTTTT. Its translation is CAIRGAGGLYTGELFF. This chain uses TRBV10-3 with TRBJ2-2, with 9 bases lining up with TRBD2. CDR3 length: 16 residues. Germline CDR1 ENHRY, CDR2 SYGVKD. V gave up 6 bases and J gave up 3 bases; unmatched junction bases: 8.

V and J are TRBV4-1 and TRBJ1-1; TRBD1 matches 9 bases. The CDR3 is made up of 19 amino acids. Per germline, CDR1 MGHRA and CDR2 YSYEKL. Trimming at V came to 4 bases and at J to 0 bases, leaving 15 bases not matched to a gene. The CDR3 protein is CASSPTIPTGQGLNTEAFF. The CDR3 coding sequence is TGCGCCAGCAGCCCAACGATCCCCACGGGACAGGGTTTGAACACTGAAGCTTTCTTT.

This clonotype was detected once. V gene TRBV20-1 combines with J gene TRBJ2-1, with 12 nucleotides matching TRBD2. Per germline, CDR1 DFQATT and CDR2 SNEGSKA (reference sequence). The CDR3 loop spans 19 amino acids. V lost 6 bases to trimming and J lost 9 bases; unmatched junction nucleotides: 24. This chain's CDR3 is CSATGTQDSSGGEWGEQFF. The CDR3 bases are TGCAGTGCAACCGGGACGCAGGATTCTAGCGGGGGGGAATGGGGTGAGCAGTTCTTC.

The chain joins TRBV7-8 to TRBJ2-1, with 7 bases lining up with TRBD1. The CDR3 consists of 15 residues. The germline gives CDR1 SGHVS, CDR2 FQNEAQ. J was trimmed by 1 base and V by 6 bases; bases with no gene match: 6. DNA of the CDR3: TGTGCCAGCAGAAGATCAGGGGGATCCTACAATGAGCAGTTCTTC. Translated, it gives CASRRSGGSYNEQFF.

CDR3 residues: CASSKEGPRTGYRETQYF. For the CDR3, the DNA is TGTGCCAGCAGCAAAGAGGGACCCCGGACAGGGTATAGGGAGACCCAGTACTTC. J is TRBJ2-5 and V is TRBV21-1; TRBD1, as called in the table, went unchecked against the DNA. TRBV21-1 corresponds to a pseudogene. The CDR3 is 18 residues long.

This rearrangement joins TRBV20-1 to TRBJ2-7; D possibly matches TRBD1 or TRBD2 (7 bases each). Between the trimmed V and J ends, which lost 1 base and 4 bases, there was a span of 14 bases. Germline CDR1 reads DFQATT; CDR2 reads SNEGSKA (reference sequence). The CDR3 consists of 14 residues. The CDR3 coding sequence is TGCAGTGCTAGAGTGGGAGGGGGCTGGTACGAGCAGTACTTC. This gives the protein CSARVGGGWYEQYF.

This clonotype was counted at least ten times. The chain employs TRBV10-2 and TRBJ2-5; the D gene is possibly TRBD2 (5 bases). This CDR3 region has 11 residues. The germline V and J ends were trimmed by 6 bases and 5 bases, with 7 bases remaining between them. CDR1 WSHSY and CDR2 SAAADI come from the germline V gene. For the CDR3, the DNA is TGCGCCAGCAGCCGAGGGGAGACCCAGTACTTC. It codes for CASSRGETQYF.

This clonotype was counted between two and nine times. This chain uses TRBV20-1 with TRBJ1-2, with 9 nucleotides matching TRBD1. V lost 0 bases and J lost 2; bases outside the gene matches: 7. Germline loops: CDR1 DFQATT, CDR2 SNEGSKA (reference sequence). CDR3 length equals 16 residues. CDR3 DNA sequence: TGCAGTGCTAGAGATCTTTTGACAGGGGGGAACTATGGCTACACCTTC. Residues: CSARDLLTGGNYGYTF.

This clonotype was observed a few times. CDR3 loop: CSARAGPQGIQYF. In nucleotides, the CDR3 is TGCAGTGCTAGAGCTGGGCCCCAGGGCATTCAGTACTTC. The chain carries TRBV20-1 and TRBJ2-4; D may be TRBD1 (5 bases). Germline CDR1 is DFQATT and CDR2 is SNEGSKA (reference sequence). V shed 1 base and J shed 9 bases, with 13 bases lying between them. The CDR3 sequence is 13 residues long.

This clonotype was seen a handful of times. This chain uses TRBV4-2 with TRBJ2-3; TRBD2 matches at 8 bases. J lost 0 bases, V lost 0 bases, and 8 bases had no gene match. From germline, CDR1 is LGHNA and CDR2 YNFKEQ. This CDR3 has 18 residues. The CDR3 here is CASSQDLPGGSSTDTQYF. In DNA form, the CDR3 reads TGTGCCAGCAGCCAAGATCTGCCGGGGGGGTCTAGCACAGATACGCAGTATTTT.

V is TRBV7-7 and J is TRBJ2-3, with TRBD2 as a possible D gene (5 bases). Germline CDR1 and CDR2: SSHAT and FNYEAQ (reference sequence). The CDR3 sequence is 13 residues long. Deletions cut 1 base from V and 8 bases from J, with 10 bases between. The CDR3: CASSLGPRGTQYF. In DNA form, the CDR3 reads TGTGCCAGCAGCTTAGGGCCCCGGGGTACGCAGTATTTT. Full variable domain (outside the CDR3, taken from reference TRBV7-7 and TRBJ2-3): GAGVSQSPRYKVTKRGQDVTLRCDPISSHATLYWYQQALGQGPEFLTYFNYEAQPDKSGLPSDRFSAERPEGSISTLTIQRTEQRDSAMYRCASSLGPRGTQYFGPGTRLTVL.

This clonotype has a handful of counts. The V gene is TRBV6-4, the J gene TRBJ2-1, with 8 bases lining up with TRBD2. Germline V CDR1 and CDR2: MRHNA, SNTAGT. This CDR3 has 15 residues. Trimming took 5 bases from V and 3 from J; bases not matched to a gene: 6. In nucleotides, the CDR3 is TGTGCCAGCAGTCCCCTCGGGGGGGACTACAATGAGCAGTTCTTC. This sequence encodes CASSPLGGDYNEQFF.

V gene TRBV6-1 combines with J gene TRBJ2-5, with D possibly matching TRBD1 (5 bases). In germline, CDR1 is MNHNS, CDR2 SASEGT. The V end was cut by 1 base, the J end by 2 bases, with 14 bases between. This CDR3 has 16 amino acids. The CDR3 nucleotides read TGTGCCAGCAGTGAAGGACACTATGGGGCTCAAGAGACCCAGTACTTC. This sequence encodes CASSEGHYGAQETQYF.

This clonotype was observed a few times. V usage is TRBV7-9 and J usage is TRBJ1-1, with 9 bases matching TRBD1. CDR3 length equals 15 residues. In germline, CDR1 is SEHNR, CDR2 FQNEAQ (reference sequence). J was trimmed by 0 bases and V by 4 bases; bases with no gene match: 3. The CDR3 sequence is CASSSGTGLNTEAFF. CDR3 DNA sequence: TGTGCCAGCAGCTCGGGGACAGGGCTGAACACTGAAGCTTTCTTT.